This T cell receptor beta chain was captured in a study of blood T cell repertoires in COVID-19. Individuals drawn from some 25 US areas were about 18 to 89 years old. CDR1 MNHEY and CDR2 SVGAGI come from the germline V gene. The CDR3 covers 15 residues. The V segment lost 6 bases and the J segment 3 bases; nucleotides outside the gene matches: 9. Repertoires were generated with immunoSEQ multiplex PCR, while TCRdb's copy carries only in-frame clones and drops some. This table holds 380,000 or so clones, roughly 90% found once. The genes are TRBV6-5 and TRBJ1-1; 8 bases fit TRBD1. The receptor was derived from a woman aged 40-49 years with acute COVID-19. Sequenced: PBMCs or T cells enriched from blood (not recorded which). The CDR3 DNA sequence: TGTGCCAGCAGCCGAACCACACAGGGGGACACTGAAGCTTTCTTT. Its translation: CASSRTTQGDTEAFF.